Shown below are 23 T cell receptor beta chains from a single sample sequenced in a study of T-cell reconstitution after alpha-beta-depleted transplantation in children. Unique molecular identifiers were used to barcode this TCRbeta library. MiXCR, run by TCRdb on the PCR reads, gives a single entry per CDR3 protein. In the table there are a few thousand distinct CDR3 sequences, around 10% of which are singletons. Specimen: PBMCs, mostly from graft donor cells, collected 360 days after TCRalphabeta/CD19-depleted stem cell transplant. Source of these receptors: a patient aged 2-10 years who had a stem cell transplant for inherited bone marrow failure, so the T cells may come from the graft donor.

V gene TRBV30 combines with J gene TRBJ1-1; perhaps TRBD1 as D (5 bases). V was shortened by 4 bases and J by 0 bases, with 18 bases between the two germline ends. Germline V gene data show CDR1 as GTSNPN and CDR2 as SVGIG (reference sequence). The CDR3 contains 16 residues. The CDR3 spells CAWTESGLLMNTEAFF. The CDR3 DNA follows: TGTGCCTGGACGGAGTCGGGGCTGCTAATGAACACTGAAGCTTTCTTT.

In its sample, this clonotype was seen many times. This sequence joins TRBV10-2 and TRBJ2-5; TRBD2 is a possible D gene (6 bases). Trimming took off 4 bases at V and 5 bases at J, with 14 bases between the two ends. Germline V CDR1 and CDR2: WSHSY, SAAADI. CDR3 size: 14 residues. The CDR3 DNA is TGCGCCAGCAGTGTTGGTGGGAGCGGGGAGACCCAGTACTTC. This sequence encodes CASSVGGSGETQYF.

The sample holds many counts of this clonotype. This sequence joins TRBV2 and TRBJ1-1, with 7 bases matching TRBD1. From germline, CDR1 is SNHLY and CDR2 FYNNEI. The CDR3 has 13 amino acids. V lost 6 bases and J lost 3; bases outside the gene matches: 4. CDR3 sequence reads: CASRPTGDTEAFF. In DNA, the CDR3 is TGTGCCAGCAGGCCCACAGGGGACACTGAAGCTTTCTTT.

By sample fraction, this clonotype is medium-sized. The genes are TRBV11-2 and TRBJ2-1; D is unclear. The CDR3 covers 17 residues. CDR1 and CDR2 (germline): SGHAT, FQNNGV. V was shortened by 1 base and J by 0 bases, with 13 bases between the two germline ends. The CDR3: CASSLVVVWDSYNEQFF. CDR3 bases: TGTGCCAGCAGCTTAGTGGTAGTCTGGGACTCCTACAATGAGCAGTTCTTC. Using reference TRBV11-2 and TRBJ2-1 for the parts outside the CDR3, the full variable domain is EAGVAQSPRYKIIEKRQSVAFWCNPISGHATLYWYQQILGQGPKLLIQFQNNGVVDDSQLPKDRFSAERLKGVDSTLKIQPAKLEDSAVYLCASSLVVVWDSYNEQFFGPGTRLTVL.

This clonotype occurred many times. The chain employs TRBV5-1 and TRBJ1-4, with D possibly being TRBD1 (5 bases). This CDR3 comprises 14 residues. Trimming removed 1 base from V and 8 bases from J, with 12 bases in between. The germline CDR1 and CDR2 sequences are SGHRS and YFSETQ. DNA of the CDR3: TGCGCCAGCAGCTTGTGGGGGACTGGGGAAAAACTGTTTTTT. Its protein product is CASSLWGTGEKLFF. The full variable domain, its missing parts supplied by reference TRBV5-1 and TRBJ1-4, is KAGVTQTPRYLIKTRGQQVTLSCSPISGHRSVSWYQQTPGQGLQFLFEYFSETQRNKGNFPGRFSGRQFSNSRSEMNVSTLELGDSALYLCASSLWGTGEKLFFGSGTQLSVL.

This clonotype was found many times. The V gene is TRBV7-9, the J gene TRBJ1-1, with 8 bases lining up with TRBD1. Per the germline V gene, CDR1 is SEHNR and CDR2 is FQNEAQ (reference sequence). The CDR3 is 18 residues long. With V trimmed by 4 bases and J by 1 base, 14 bases remained unmatched. The CDR3 here is CASSSLRDRHTGNTEAFF. The DNA of the CDR3 is TGTGCCAGCAGCTCGCTCCGGGACAGGCATACGGGGAACACTGAAGCTTTCTTT.

At least ten counts were recorded for this clonotype. The V gene is TRBV27, the J gene TRBJ1-6, with 7 bases lining up with TRBD1. Germline loops: CDR1 MNHEY, CDR2 SMNVEV (reference sequence). The CDR3 contains 13 residues. The V gene end was trimmed by 8 bases and the J gene end by 7 bases; junction bases not matched to a gene: 5. In DNA, the CDR3 is TGTGCCAGCGGCACGACAGGGAATTCACCCCTCCACTTT. Amino acid sequence: CASGTTGNSPLHF.

The V gene is TRBV7-9, the J gene TRBJ1-2; D is undetermined. V lost 1 base and J lost 5, with 11 bases in between. The germline V gene encodes CDR1 SEHNR and CDR2 FQNEAQ (reference sequence). The CDR3 runs to 14 residues. The CDR3 protein is CASSLETTIYGYTF. In nucleotides, the CDR3 is TGTGCCAGCAGCTTAGAGACAACCATTTATGGCTACACCTTC.

This clonotype was observed many times. For the CDR3, the DNA is TGCAGTGCCTGGACAGGGGGAGACTCACCCCTCCACTTT. Translated, it gives CSAWTGGDSPLHF. The V gene is TRBV20-1, the J gene TRBJ1-6, with 10 bases fitting TRBD1. Germline-derived CDR1 and CDR2 are DFQATT and SNEGSKA (reference sequence). This CDR3 contains 13 residues. The V and J ends lost 6 bases and 10 bases, in that order; junction bases with no gene match: 6.

The rearrangement joins TRBV28 to TRBJ1-6; D possibly corresponds to TRBD1 (5 bases). This CDR3 has 13 amino acids. Germline CDR1 and CDR2: MDHEN and SYDVKM. V was cut by 2 bases and J by 11 bases, with 10 bases left in between. The CDR3 DNA follows: TGTGCCAGCAGTTTACGAGGGGTAACACCCCTCCACTTT. This codes for CASSLRGVTPLHF.

This clonotype was detected many times. The DNA for the CDR3 is TGTGCCAGCAGCCAAGTCTCAGAGGAAAAACTGTTTTTT. It codes for CASSQVSEEKLFF. The rearrangement uses TRBV4-2 and TRBJ1-4; D not resolved. The ends were cut back, 1 base at V and 8 bases at J, with 8 bases in the middle. The CDR3 sequence is 13 residues long. The germline gives CDR1 LGHNA, CDR2 YNFKEQ.

The chain joins TRBV27 to TRBJ2-2; D is perhaps TRBD1 (5 bases). The V end lost 2 bases, the J end lost 5 bases, and 9 bases lay between the germline ends. Looked up from germline, CDR1 is MNHEY and CDR2 is SMNVEV (reference sequence). This CDR3 has 14 residues. The CDR3 DNA follows: TGTGCCAGCAGTTTAATCAGGGCAACCGGGGAGCTGTTTTTT. Protein: CASSLIRATGELFF.

This clonotype was seen many times. The genes are TRBV7-2 and TRBJ2-7; the D gene is possibly TRBD2 (6 bases). This CDR3 has 12 residues. Trimming stripped 0 bases from V and 9 bases from J, with 9 bases between. Germline assignment: CDR1 SGHTA and CDR2 FQGNSA. CDR3 sequence (DNA): TGTGCCAGCAGCTTAGCGGGGGGACGGCAGTACTTC. Protein sequence: CASSLAGGRQYF.

This clonotype was detected many times. This chain joins TRBV29-1 and TRBJ1-2, with TRBD1 as a possible D gene (6 bases). V lost 6 bases and J lost 4, with 9 bases in between. CDR3 length: 11 residues. Germline V lookup: CDR1 SQVTM, CDR2 ANQGSEA. The CDR3, as DNA: TGCAGCGTCACAGGGAGCTATGGCTACACCTTC. This sequence encodes CSVTGSYGYTF.

This clonotype was seen ten or more times. The chain links TRBV30 to TRBJ2-3; 8 bases map to TRBD1. This CDR3 has 13 residues. After removal of 5 bases from V and 3 bases from J, the junction contained 4 bases not matched to a gene. CDR1 GTSNPN and CDR2 SVGIG come from the germline V gene (reference sequence). CDR3 in DNA: TGTGCCTGGGAGACAGGGGCGACAGATACGCAGTATTTT. It yields the protein CAWETGATDTQYF.

This clonotype was detected many times. The chain has TRBV3-1 and TRBJ2-3, with 11 bases matching TRBD2. The germline V gene encodes CDR1 LGHDT and CDR2 YNNKEL (reference sequence). Trimming at V came to 4 bases and at J to 5 bases, leaving 2 bases not matched to a gene. CDR3 size: 14 residues. This CDR3 is CASSLAGGQDTQYF. The DNA for the CDR3 is TGTGCCAGCAGCCTAGCGGGAGGGCAAGATACGCAGTATTTT.

This clonotype was counted ten times or more. The chain has TRBV7-2 and TRBJ2-2; D call uncertain. The germline gives CDR1 SGHTA, CDR2 FQGNSA. This CDR3 is 15 amino acids long. V was trimmed by 2 bases and J by 6 bases, leaving 13 bases between them. This chain's CDR3 is CASSLWSTGAGELFF. CDR3 in DNA: TGTGCCAGCAGCTTATGGTCAACCGGCGCCGGGGAGCTGTTTTTT. Drawing the rest from reference TRBV7-2 and TRBJ2-2, the complete variable domain is GAGVSQSPSNKVTEKGKDVELRCDPISGHTALYWYRQSLGQGLEFLIYFQGNSAPDKSGLPSDRFSAERTGGSVSTLTIQRTQQEDSAVYLCASSLWSTGAGELFFGEGSRLTVL.

This clonotype was recorded many times. The genes are TRBV19 and TRBJ1-5; D is perhaps TRBD1 (5 bases). Germline V gene sequence: CDR1 LNHDA, CDR2 SQIVND (reference sequence). V lost 8 bases to trimming and J lost 5 bases, with 19 bases between them. The CDR3 has 15 amino acids. CDR3 sequence (DNA): TGTGCCAGTCACCGGTGGCAGGGAGGAGATCAGCCCCAGCATTTT. It translates to CASHRWQGGDQPQHF.

This clonotype occurred many times. The rearrangement joins TRBV15 to TRBJ2-1, with D tentatively TRBD2 (6 bases). The length of the CDR3 is 15 residues. The germline V gene has CDR1 LNHNV and CDR2 YYDKDF (reference sequence). V was cut by 1 base and J by 4 bases, with 11 bases left in between. CDR3 nucleotides: TGTGCCACCAGCAGAGCCACGGGACTTTACAATGAGCAGTTCTTC. It is translated as CATSRATGLYNEQFF.

This clonotype was recorded at least ten times. This chain uses TRBV9 with TRBJ2-1; 14 bases are shared with TRBD2. Germline CDR1 is SGDLS and CDR2 is YYNGEE. The V segment lost 0 bases and the J segment 6 bases; nucleotides outside the gene matches: 11. This CDR3 spans 19 amino acids. The CDR3: CASSVAPGLAGDLSNEQFF. CDR3 DNA: TGTGCCAGCAGCGTAGCTCCGGGACTAGCGGGGGACCTGTCCAATGAGCAGTTCTTC.

This clonotype was detected many times. This chain uses TRBV6-5 with TRBJ2-4, with a possible D match to TRBD2 (6 bases). Trimming removed 4 bases from V and 0 bases from J, with 16 bases in between. This CDR3 region has 17 residues. Germline V gene lookup returns CDR1 MNHEY and CDR2 SVGAGI. The CDR3 loop is CASSSYSGLLAKNIQYF. CDR3 in DNA: TGTGCCAGCAGTTCGTACTCGGGACTGTTAGCCAAAAACATTCAGTACTTC.

This clonotype was detected ten times or more. Here the CDR3 DNA reads TGTGCCAGCAGTACAAGGGGCATCTACGAGCAGTACTTC. The encoded protein is CASSTRGIYEQYF. The V and J genes are TRBV6-1 and TRBJ2-7, with D perhaps TRBD1 (5 bases). Trimming took off 5 bases at V and 3 bases at J, with 11 bases between the two ends. Germline lookup yields CDR1 MNHNS and CDR2 SASEGT. This CDR3 region has 13 residues.

In its sample, this clonotype was seen many times. This chain joins TRBV15 and TRBJ2-3; no reliable D call. Germline assignment: CDR1 LNHNV and CDR2 YYDKDF (reference sequence). The CDR3 covers 13 residues. Trimming pared 6 bases from V and 2 bases from J, leaving 9 bases between. CDR3 residues: CATRHKNTDTQYF. The CDR3 DNA sequence: TGTGCCACCAGACATAAAAACACAGATACGCAGTATTTT. Complete variable domain (other parts from reference TRBV15 and TRBJ2-3): DAMVIQNPRYQVTQFGKPVTLSCSQTLNHNVMYWYQQKSSQAPKLLFHYYDKDFNNEADTPDNFQSRRPNTSFCFLDIRSPGLGDTAMYLCATRHKNTDTQYFGPGTRLTVL.